This TCR beta chain was identified in a study of cytomegalovirus exposure and HLA in healthy donors. Study background: Across 350 to 500 genotyped donors, just over 80% landed in the Caucasian-associated ancestry cluster.

Per the germline V gene, CDR1 is MDHEN and CDR2 is SYDVKM. V trimming: 1 base; J trimming: 4 bases; junction bases outside the gene matches: 2. The CDR3 has 14 amino acids. On this clone: The antigen is undetermined.

PCR amplification relied on 60 Vbeta primers (plus 13 Jbeta primers). Sequencing used immunoSEQ multiplex PCR; TCRdb keeps in-frame clones, though not all of them. The sample includes some 110,000 clones, over 60% of them seen just once. Broader study findings: The classifier reportedly diagnosed cytomegalovirus status with high sensitivity and specificity. In a later analysis, compared with equally common non-associated chains, HLA-associated beta chains were more expanded.

This TCR was recovered from a man aged 50 to 60 in good health and CMV-seronegative. Source material: PBMCs. The rearrangement joins TRBV28 to TRBJ2-3; 7 bases are shared with TRBD2. The CDR3 spells CASSLFRGADTQYF. In nucleotides, the CDR3 is TGTGCCAGCAGTTTATTCCGGGGGGCAGATACGCAGTATTTT.